The rows below give T cell receptor beta chains drawn from one sample of a study of blood T cell repertoires in COVID-19. Profiling relied on immunoSEQ multiplex PCR, and the TCRdb table lists in-frame clones only, not all of them. The table lists 250,000 to 350,000 clones, roughly 90% of them singletons. The sample taken for sequencing was peripheral blood. These TCRs come from a woman aged 55-70 years with acute or convalescent COVID-19. The CDR3 runs from the conserved cysteine through the conserved F or W. A D gene is named only where the DNA matches it firmly. Not every row has a clone size; where given, it reads once, few, many or a size class.

j_gene: TRBJ1-1; d_gene: -; abundance: once; v_gene: TRBV28; CDR3nt: TGTGCCAGCAGCCTAGGGAACACTGAAGCTTTCTTT; CDR3aa: CASSLGNTEAFF
j_gene: TRBJ2-3; d_gene: TRBD2; abundance: -; v_gene: TRBV20-1; CDR3nt: TGCAGTGCTAGTACCAGCGGGATTAGCACAGATACGCAGTATTTT; CDR3aa: CSASTSGISTDTQYF
j_gene: TRBJ1-5; d_gene: -; abundance: -; v_gene: TRBV12-3/TRBV12-4; CDR3nt: TGTGCCAGCAGTTTAAACGCGCCGCCCCAGCATTTT; CDR3aa: CASSLNAPPQHF
j_gene: TRBJ1-1; d_gene: -; abundance: -; v_gene: TRBV11-1; CDR3nt: TGTGCCAGCAGCCAGGGATTTCTAGACACTGAAGCTTTCTTT; CDR3aa: CASSQGFLDTEAFF
j_gene: TRBJ1-5; d_gene: -; abundance: -; v_gene: TRBV19; CDR3nt: TGTGCCAGTAGTACCTCAGGGGATCCCAATCAGCCCCAGCATTTT; CDR3aa: CASSTSGDPNQPQHF
j_gene: TRBJ2-6; d_gene: -; abundance: -; v_gene: TRBV29-1; CDR3nt: TGCAGCGTTTATAACACCATCGGGACTGGGGCCAACGTCCTGACTTTC; CDR3aa: CSVYNTIGTGANVLTF
j_gene: TRBJ1-6; d_gene: TRBD1; abundance: -; v_gene: TRBV7-9; CDR3nt: TGTGCCAGCAGCTTCGGGACAGAGAGAAATTCACCCCTCCACTTT; CDR3aa: CASSFGTERNSPLHF
j_gene: TRBJ2-7; d_gene: TRBD1; abundance: -; v_gene: TRBV7-2; CDR3nt: TGTGCCAGCAGCGGAGGGACAGGGGTTCGGGAGCAGTACTTC; CDR3aa: CASSGGTGVREQYF
j_gene: TRBJ2-1; d_gene: TRBD2; abundance: -; v_gene: TRBV7-9; CDR3nt: TGTGCCAGCAGCTCTAATGGACTAGCGGGAGGTTACAATGAGCAGTTCTTC; CDR3aa: CASSSNGLAGGYNEQFF
j_gene: TRBJ2-2; d_gene: -; abundance: -; v_gene: TRBV4-1; CDR3nt: TGCGCCAGCAGCCAGGGAGGAACGAACACCGGGGAGCTGTTTTTT; CDR3aa: CASSQGGTNTGELFF
j_gene: TRBJ1-2; d_gene: TRBD1; abundance: -; v_gene: TRBV7-9; CDR3nt: TGTGCCAGCAGCTTGCAGGGACAGGGTTTAAACTATGGCTACACCTTC; CDR3aa: CASSLQGQGLNYGYTF
j_gene: TRBJ1-2; d_gene: -; abundance: -; v_gene: TRBV5-5; CDR3nt: TGTGCCAGCAGCTACGACAGAGCTAACTATGGCTACACCTTC; CDR3aa: CASSYDRANYGYTF
j_gene: TRBJ2-3; d_gene: -; abundance: -; v_gene: TRBV5-1; CDR3nt: TGCGCCAGCAGCTTGTCGGGAGCTAGCACAGATACGCAGTATTTT; CDR3aa: CASSLSGASTDTQYF
j_gene: TRBJ1-2; d_gene: -; abundance: -; v_gene: TRBV3-1/TRBV3-2; CDR3nt: TGTGCCAGCAGCCAAGATCCGAGTTCTTACACCTTC; CDR3aa: CASSQDPSSYTF
j_gene: TRBJ2-7; d_gene: -; abundance: -; v_gene: TRBV7-2; CDR3nt: TGTGCCAGCAGCCAACGGGTCCCTAGCGAGCAGTACTTC; CDR3aa: CASSQRVPSEQYF
j_gene: TRBJ2-1; d_gene: TRBD2; abundance: -; v_gene: TRBV4-1; CDR3nt: TGCGCCAGCAGCACATCGGGGGGACGCTACAATGAGCAGTTCTTC; CDR3aa: CASSTSGGRYNEQFF
j_gene: TRBJ1-2; d_gene: TRBD1; abundance: -; v_gene: TRBV9; CDR3nt: TGTGCCAGCAGCGGGACAGGTACCTACACTAACTATGGCTACACCTTC; CDR3aa: CASSGTGTYTNYGYTF
j_gene: TRBJ1-4; d_gene: TRBD1; abundance: -; v_gene: TRBV5-5; CDR3nt: TGTGCCAGCAGCCGGTCCGGGACAGAAGATGAAAAACTGTTTTTT; CDR3aa: CASSRSGTEDEKLFF
j_gene: TRBJ1-6; d_gene: TRBD1; abundance: -; v_gene: TRBV7-6; CDR3nt: TGTGCCAGCAGATCTAATACAGGGGGCTCTTCACCCCTCCACTTT; CDR3aa: CASRSNTGGSSPLHF
j_gene: TRBJ1-1; d_gene: -; abundance: -; v_gene: TRBV12-3/TRBV12-4; CDR3nt: TGTGCCAGCAGTTTAGACGGTTCTGAAGCTTTCTTT; CDR3aa: CASSLDGSEAFF
j_gene: TRBJ1-1; d_gene: TRBD1; abundance: -; v_gene: TRBV12-5; CDR3nt: TGTGCTAGTGGAGGACAGGGCCTGAACACTGAAGCTTTCTTT; CDR3aa: CASGGQGLNTEAFF
j_gene: TRBJ1-1; d_gene: -; abundance: -; v_gene: TRBV6-7; CDR3nt: TGTGCCAGCAGCTCTAAACTTGAAGCTTTCTTT; CDR3aa: CASSSKLEAFF